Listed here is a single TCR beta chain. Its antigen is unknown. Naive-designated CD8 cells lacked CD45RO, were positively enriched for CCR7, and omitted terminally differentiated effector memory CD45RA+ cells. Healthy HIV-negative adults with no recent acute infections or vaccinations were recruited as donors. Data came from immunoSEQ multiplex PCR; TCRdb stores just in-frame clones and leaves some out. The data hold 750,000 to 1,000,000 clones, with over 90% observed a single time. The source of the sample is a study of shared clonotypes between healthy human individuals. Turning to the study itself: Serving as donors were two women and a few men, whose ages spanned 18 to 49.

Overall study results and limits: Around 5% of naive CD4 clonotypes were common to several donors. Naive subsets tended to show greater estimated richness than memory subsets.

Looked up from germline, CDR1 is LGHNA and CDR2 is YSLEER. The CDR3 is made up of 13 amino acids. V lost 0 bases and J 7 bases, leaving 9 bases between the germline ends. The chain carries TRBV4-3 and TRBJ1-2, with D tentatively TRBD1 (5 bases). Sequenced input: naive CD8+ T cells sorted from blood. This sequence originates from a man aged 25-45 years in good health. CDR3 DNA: TGCGCCAGCAGCCAAGATCTGGGGCTTGGCTACACCTTC. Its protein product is CASSQDLGLGYTF.